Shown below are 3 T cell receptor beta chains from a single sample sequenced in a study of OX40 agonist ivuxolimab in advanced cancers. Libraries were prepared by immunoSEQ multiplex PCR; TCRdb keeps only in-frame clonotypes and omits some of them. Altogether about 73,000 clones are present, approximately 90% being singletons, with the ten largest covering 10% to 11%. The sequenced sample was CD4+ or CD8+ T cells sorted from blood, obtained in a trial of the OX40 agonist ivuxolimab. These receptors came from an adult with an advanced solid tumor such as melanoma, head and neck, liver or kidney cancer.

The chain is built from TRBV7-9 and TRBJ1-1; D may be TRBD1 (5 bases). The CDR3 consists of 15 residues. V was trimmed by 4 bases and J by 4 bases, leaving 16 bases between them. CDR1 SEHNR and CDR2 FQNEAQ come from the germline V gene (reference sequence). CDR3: CASSSRDGAPTEAFF. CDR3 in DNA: TGTGCCAGCAGCTCTCGGGACGGGGCCCCCACTGAAGCTTTCTTT.

The CDR3 region is CASSLGQGVGEQFF. The CDR3 region has the DNA TGTGCCAGCAGTTTAGGACAGGGGGTTGGTGAGCAGTTCTTC. The rearrangement uses TRBV27 and TRBJ2-1; 10 bases are a match to TRBD1. Germline CDR1 MNHEY, CDR2 SMNVEV (reference sequence). The CDR3 totals 14 residues. Unmatched junction bases numbered 4, after V lost 2 bases and J lost 9 bases.

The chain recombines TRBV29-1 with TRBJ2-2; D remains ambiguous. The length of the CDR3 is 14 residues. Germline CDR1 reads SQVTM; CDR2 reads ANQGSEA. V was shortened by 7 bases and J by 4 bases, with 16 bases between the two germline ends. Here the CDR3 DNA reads TGCAGCGCGACAACACCTCCGGGCACCGGGGAGCTGTTTTTT. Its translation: CSATTPPGTGELFF.